The 9 T cell receptor beta chains below come from one sample, sequenced in a study of technical replicates of blood from several donors. TCRdb's copy holds only in-frame clones and misses some; the assay was immunoSEQ multiplex PCR. The data contain tens of thousands of clones, 90% of them singletons. Sequences were obtained from PBMCs. These receptors came from a human donor in good health. Some clones in this sample may be carry-over from other donors' samples.

The CDR3 nucleotides are TGTGCCAGCAGCCCCGGACTAGCGGGAGCCGGGGAGCTGTTTTTT. As protein: CASSPGLAGAGELFF. V gene TRBV4-2 combines with J gene TRBJ2-2; 13 bases fit TRBD2. This CDR3 comprises 15 residues. The germline V gene has CDR1 LGHNA and CDR2 YNFKEQ. Germline trimming cut 4 bases from V and 6 bases from J; bases unmatched to any gene: 2.

CDR3 protein: CASSVTTAGGLETQYF. The CDR3 nucleotides are TGTGCCAGCAGCGTTACAACAGCGGGGGGGCTAGAGACCCAGTACTTC. The chain joins TRBV9 to TRBJ2-5, with 10 bases matching TRBD2. V lost 2 bases to trimming and J lost 4 bases; unmatched junction nucleotides: 8. The germline V gene encodes CDR1 SGDLS and CDR2 YYNGEE. This CDR3 is 16 amino acids long.

The rearrangement links TRBV6-5 to TRBJ1-2; no firm D call. CDR3 size: 15 residues. CDR1 and CDR2 from the germline V gene are MNHEY and SVGAGI. V lost 4 bases, J lost 0 bases, and 12 bases lay in between. For the CDR3, the DNA is TGTGCCAGCAGTTCCCGGACTGCTACTAACTATGGCTACACCTTC. Protein product: CASSSRTATNYGYTF.

The V call is TRBV6-5, the J call TRBJ2-2, with D possibly being TRBD1 (6 bases). Germline CDR1 MNHEY, CDR2 SVGAGI. The CDR3 is 14 residues long. V lost 8 bases to trimming and J lost 6 bases, with 16 bases between them. The CDR3 protein is CASAKQGRSGELFF. In nucleotides, the CDR3 is TGTGCCAGCGCCAAACAGGGAAGGTCCGGGGAGCTGTTTTTT.

The V call is TRBV7-3, the J call TRBJ2-1; 12 nucleotides match TRBD1. Germline V lookup: CDR1 SGHTA, CDR2 FQGTGA. V lost 2 bases to trimming and J lost 9 bases; unmatched junction nucleotides: 5. The CDR3 extends over 15 amino acids. The CDR3 protein is CASSLVGTGGFEQFF. Written as DNA, the CDR3 is TGTGCCAGCAGCTTAGTGGGGACAGGGGGCTTTGAGCAGTTCTTC.

The chain employs TRBV5-6 and TRBJ1-1, with TRBD1 as a possible D gene (6 bases). This CDR3 spans 13 amino acids. The V gene's germline CDR1 is SGHDT and CDR2 YYEEEE. V shed 2 bases and J shed 10 bases, with 15 bases lying between them. CDR3 loop: CASSFAGTQVAFF. CDR3 DNA: TGTGCCAGCAGCTTCGCCGGGACACAGGTAGCTTTCTTT.

This clone was recorded at least ten times. The chain recombines TRBV15 with TRBJ1-1; D remains unclear. Trimming cost V 0 bases and J 0 bases, with 11 bases left between them. The CDR3 is 16 residues long. Germline assignment: CDR1 LNHNV and CDR2 YYDKDF (reference sequence). The CDR3 region is CATSRDRVALNTEAFF. The CDR3 DNA sequence: TGTGCCACCAGCAGAGATCGGGTGGCTCTGAACACTGAAGCTTTCTTT.

The chain recombines TRBV7-2 with TRBJ1-2; D may be TRBD1 (5 bases). The germline CDR1 and CDR2 sequences are SGHTA and FQGNSA. The CDR3 totals 13 residues. Trimming took 1 base from V and 5 from J, leaving 8 bases between them. The DNA for the CDR3 is TGTGCCAGCAGCTTAGAAGGGGATTATGGCTACACCTTC. Its translation: CASSLEGDYGYTF.

The chain uses TRBV7-9 and TRBJ2-2; 13 nucleotides line up with TRBD2. V shed 5 bases and J 4 bases; nucleotides not matched to a gene: 4. The CDR3 is 16 residues long. Germline V gene sequence: CDR1 SEHNR, CDR2 FQNEAQ (reference sequence). CDR3 in DNA: TGTGCCAGCAGCCCGGGACTAGCGGGGAGCACCGGGGAGCTGTTTTTT. This gives the protein CASSPGLAGSTGELFF.